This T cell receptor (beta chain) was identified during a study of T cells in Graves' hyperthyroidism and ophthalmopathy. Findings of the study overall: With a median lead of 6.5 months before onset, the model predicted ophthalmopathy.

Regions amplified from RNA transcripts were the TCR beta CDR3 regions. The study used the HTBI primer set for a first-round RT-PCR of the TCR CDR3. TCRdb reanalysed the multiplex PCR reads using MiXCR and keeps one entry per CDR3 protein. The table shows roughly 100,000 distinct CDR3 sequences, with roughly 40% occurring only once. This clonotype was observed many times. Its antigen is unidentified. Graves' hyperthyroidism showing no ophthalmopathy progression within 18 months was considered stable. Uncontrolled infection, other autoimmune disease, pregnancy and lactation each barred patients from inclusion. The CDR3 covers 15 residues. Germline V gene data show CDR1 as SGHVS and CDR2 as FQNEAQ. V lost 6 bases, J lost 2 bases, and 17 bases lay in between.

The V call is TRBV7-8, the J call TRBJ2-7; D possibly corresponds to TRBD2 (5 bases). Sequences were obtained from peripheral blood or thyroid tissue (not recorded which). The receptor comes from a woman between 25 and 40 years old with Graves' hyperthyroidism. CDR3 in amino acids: CASRYSRRPPYEQYF. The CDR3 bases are TGTGCCAGCAGATACAGCAGGAGGCCCCCCTACGAGCAGTACTTC.